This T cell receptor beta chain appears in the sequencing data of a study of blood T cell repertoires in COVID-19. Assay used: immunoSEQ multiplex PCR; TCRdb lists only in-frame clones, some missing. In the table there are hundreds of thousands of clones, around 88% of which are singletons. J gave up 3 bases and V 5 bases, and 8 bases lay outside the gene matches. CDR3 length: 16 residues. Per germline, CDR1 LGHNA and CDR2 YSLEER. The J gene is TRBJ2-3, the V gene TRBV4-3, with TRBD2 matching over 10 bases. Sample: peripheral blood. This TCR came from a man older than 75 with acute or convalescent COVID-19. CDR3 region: CASSIQRGGVTDTQYF. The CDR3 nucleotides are TGCGCCAGCAGCATCCAGCGGGGGGGCGTTACAGATACGCAGTATTTT.